These T cell receptor beta chains were read from a single sample in a study of cytomegalovirus exposure and HLA in healthy donors. Profiling relied on immunoSEQ multiplex PCR, and the TCRdb table lists in-frame clones only, not all of them. This repertoire shows around 150,000 clones, over 80% found once; its top ten account for 1.5%. Sequenced sample: PBMCs. The receptors derive from a girl aged 5-17 years in good health and CMV-seropositive. Each CDR3 is given with its conserved first and last residue. A D gene is named only where the DNA matches it firmly. Size values are once, few and many counts, or a class for expanded clones, and some rows have none.

clone size,CDR3 length,J gene,D gene,V gene,CDR3 DNA,CDR3 protein
-,14,TRBJ2-7,-,TRBV4-1,TGCGCCAGCAGCCCAACCGCGACGGAGGGCGAGCAGTACTTC,CASSPTATEGEQYF
-,13,TRBJ1-5,-,TRBV27,TGTGCCAGCAGTCTCTACTACAATCAGCCCCAGCATTTT,CASSLYYNQPQHF
-,14,TRBJ2-2,-,TRBV4-1,TGCGCCAGCCGGGACGCGGGGACTACCGGGGAGCTGTTTTTT,CASRDAGTTGELFF
-,13,TRBJ2-3,TRBD1,TRBV29-1,TGCAGCTCCCGGGACAGGGGGGCAGATACGCAGTATTTT,CSSRDRGADTQYF
-,17,TRBJ2-3,TRBD2,TRBV5-4,TGTGCCAGCAGCCCGGGACTAGCGGGAGCGGGAACAGATACGCAGTATTTT,CASSPGLAGAGTDTQYF
-,15,TRBJ1-2,TRBD1,TRBV19,TGTGCCAGTAGCCCTAGTCCCGGGACAGGGTATGGCTACACCTTC,CASSPSPGTGYGYTF
-,19,TRBJ2-1,TRBD2,TRBV11-3,TGTGCCAGCAGCTCGAACCCACTAGCGGGAGGGATCTCCTACAATGAGCAGTTCTTC,CASSSNPLAGGISYNEQFF
few,12,TRBJ2-1,-,TRBV28,TGTGCCAGCAGTTTGAGCGGCCATGAGCAGTTCTTC,CASSLSGHEQFF
-,15,TRBJ1-2,-,TRBV27,TGTGCCAGCAGTTGGGATTACCAGGGTTTGTCCGGCTACACCTTC,CASSWDYQGLSGYTF
once,14,TRBJ1-1,-,TRBV6-1,TGTGCCAGCAGTGAAGTACGGGGAATCGCTGAAGCTTTCTTT,CASSEVRGIAEAFF
-,15,TRBJ2-1,-,TRBV5-5,TGTGCCAGCAGCTTGGACCTCGGGGGATACAATGAGCAGTTCTTC,CASSLDLGGYNEQFF
-,16,TRBJ2-5,TRBD2,TRBV7-2,TGTGCCAGCAGCTGGACTAGCGGGGGGTCGGGAGAGACCCAGTACTTC,CASSWTSGGSGETQYF
-,15,TRBJ2-5,TRBD2,TRBV14,TGTGCCAGCAGGACGACTAGCGGGACCCAAGAGACCCAGTACTTC,CASRTTSGTQETQYF
-,14,TRBJ1-2,-,TRBV29-1,TGCAGCGTTGAATCTGAGGTACCCAACTATGGCTACACCTTC,CSVESEVPNYGYTF
once,15,TRBJ1-2,TRBD1,TRBV7-2,TGTGCCAGCAGCCAAAGGACAGGGGCTGCCTATGGCTACACCTTC,CASSQRTGAAYGYTF
-,16,TRBJ2-3,-,TRBV4-1,TGCGCCAGCAGCCAAGATCCCCCGGGGGGCACAGATACGCAGTATTTT,CASSQDPPGGTDTQYF
-,14,TRBJ1-2,-,TRBV15,TGTGCCACCAGCAGAGACACAGCTAACTATGGCTACACCTTC,CATSRDTANYGYTF
few,13,TRBJ1-3,-,TRBV25-1,TGTGCCAGCAGTGACCGCTCTGGAAACACCATATATTTT,CASSDRSGNTIYF
-,13,TRBJ2-7,-,TRBV7-9,TGTGCCTGGCGACTCCCAATTACTTCCGAGCAGTACTTC,CAWRLPITSEQYF
-,18,TRBJ2-1,TRBD2,TRBV4-1,TGCGCCAGCAGCCAGGGGACTAGCGGGAGGGCCCCTTACAATGAGCAGTTCTTC,CASSQGTSGRAPYNEQFF
-,16,TRBJ2-7,TRBD1,TRBV7-6,TGTGCCAGCAGCTTAGGTGTGGGACAGGGTACGGGAGAGCAGTACTTC,CASSLGVGQGTGEQYF
-,14,TRBJ2-7,TRBD1,TRBV9,TGTGCCAGCACCACAGGGGCCTCCTCCTACGAGCAGTACTTC,CASTTGASSYEQYF
-,19,TRBJ2-1,TRBD2,TRBV9,TGTGCCAGCAGCGTAGTGGGGGCCACGGGGGGGGGCCCCTACAATGAGCAGTTCTTC,CASSVVGATGGGPYNEQFF
-,14,TRBJ1-1,-,TRBV29-1,TGCAGCGTTAGTTTTCGGGGATTTAACACTGAAGCTTTCTTT,CSVSFRGFNTEAFF
-,12,TRBJ2-1,-,TRBV7-3,TGTGCCAGCAGCTTAACGGGGACAGAGCAGTTCTTC,CASSLTGTEQFF
-,14,TRBJ1-1,-,TRBV15,TGTGCCACCAGCATCCCCCTCGGGGGGACTGAAGCTTTCTTT,CATSIPLGGTEAFF
-,10,TRBJ2-2,-,TRBV2,TGTGCCAGGGCCGGGGGGGAGCTGTTTTTT,CARAGGELFF
once,16,TRBJ2-2,TRBD1,TRBV18,TGTGCCAGCTCACAAGACAGGGGAAGAAACACCGGGGAGCTGTTTTTT,CASSQDRGRNTGELFF
-,15,TRBJ2-6,-,TRBV5-8,TGTGCCAGCAGCCCTCGACACTCTGGGGCCAACGTCCTGACTTTC,CASSPRHSGANVLTF
once,18,TRBJ1-1,TRBD1,TRBV10-3,TGTGCCATCAGTGGGGGACAGGGGTCCTCTGGATCTAGGTCTGAAGCTTTCTTT,CAISGGQGSSGSRSEAFF
-,16,TRBJ1-2,TRBD1,TRBV27,TGTGCCAGCAGTGATATCCTCGACAGGGCACTGTATGGCTACACCTTC,CASSDILDRALYGYTF
-,13,TRBJ1-2,-,TRBV28,TGTGCCAGCAGTTTATACAGGCACTATGGCTACACCTTC,CASSLYRHYGYTF
-,13,TRBJ1-3,-,TRBV27,TGTGCCAGCTCCTCGGGGGTTGGAAACACCATATATTTT,CASSSGVGNTIYF
-,15,TRBJ1-4,-,TRBV13,TGTGCCAGCAGACGACTGACAGGAGATAATGAAAAACTGTTTTTT,CASRRLTGDNEKLFF
-,15,TRBJ2-7,-,TRBV7-6,TGTGCCAGCAGCTTAGTGCAGGGTAGTTACGACGAGCAGTACTTC,CASSLVQGSYDEQYF
few,15,TRBJ1-2,-,TRBV5-6,TGTGCCAGCAGCCCGTACTGGGCAGGGAACTATGGCTACACCTTC,CASSPYWAGNYGYTF
-,16,TRBJ2-7,-,TRBV30,TGTGCCTGGAGTGTACCCCTCGGGACTGTGTCCTACGAGCAGTACTTC,CAWSVPLGTVSYEQYF
-,11,TRBJ1-5,-,TRBV20-1,TGCAGTGCTAGTATGTCCCAGTCCCAGCATTTT,CSASMSQSQHF
-,13,TRBJ1-3,-,TRBV30,TGTGCCTGGAATAACAGGGCTGGAAACACCATATATTTT,CAWNNRAGNTIYF
-,15,TRBJ1-1,-,TRBV6-5,TGTGCCAGCAGCCGGGGGGCCGTGGGGCAAACTGAAGCTTTCTTT,CASSRGAVGQTEAFF
-,17,TRBJ2-3,TRBD1,TRBV28,TGTGCCAGCAGTCCACCCGACAGGGGGCTATGGTCAGATACGCAGTATTTT,CASSPPDRGLWSDTQYF
few,15,TRBJ1-1,-,TRBV6-5,TGTGCCAGCAGTTACTCGAAGGGGCATGACACTGAAGCTTTCTTT,CASSYSKGHDTEAFF
-,14,TRBJ2-2,-,TRBV6-1,TGTGCCAGCAACGACGAAGGGAGGACCGGGGAGCTGTTTTTT,CASNDEGRTGELFF
-,16,TRBJ2-2,TRBD1,TRBV4-1,TGCGCCAGCAGCCAAGAAGGGACAGGGGGCACCGGGGAGCTGTTTTTT,CASSQEGTGGTGELFF
-,11,TRBJ2-5,TRBD1,TRBV6-5,TGTGCCAGCGGCAGGGGGGAGACCCAGTACTTC,CASGRGETQYF
-,14,TRBJ2-7,TRBD2,TRBV5-4,TGTGCCAGCAGCCGGCGGGAGGGCCGTATTGAGCAGTACTTC,CASSRREGRIEQYF
-,15,TRBJ2-7,TRBD1,TRBV6-5,TGTGCCAGCAGTTACGTGACAGGGCGACCCTACGAGCAGTACTTC,CASSYVTGRPYEQYF
-,14,TRBJ1-4,TRBD1,TRBV6-5,TGTGCCAGCAGTTACGGTCAGGGGGATGAAAAACTGTTTTTT,CASSYGQGDEKLFF
-,15,TRBJ2-2,-,TRBV6-5,TGTGCCAGCACCCCCGGCGGGGCGAACACCGGGGAGCTGTTTTTT,CASTPGGANTGELFF
-,12,TRBJ1-5,-,TRBV7-9,TGTGCCAGCAGCCTCCCGGGGTACCCCCAGCATTTT,CASSLPGYPQHF
once,14,TRBJ1-3,-,TRBV28,TGTGCCAGCACCCTGGGGCCAGTTGGAAACACCATATATTTT,CASTLGPVGNTIYF
-,17,TRBJ2-2,-,TRBV7-6,TGTGCCAGCAGCTTGGCATACGGCGGGGCTAGCACCGGGGAGCTGTTTTTT,CASSLAYGGASTGELFF